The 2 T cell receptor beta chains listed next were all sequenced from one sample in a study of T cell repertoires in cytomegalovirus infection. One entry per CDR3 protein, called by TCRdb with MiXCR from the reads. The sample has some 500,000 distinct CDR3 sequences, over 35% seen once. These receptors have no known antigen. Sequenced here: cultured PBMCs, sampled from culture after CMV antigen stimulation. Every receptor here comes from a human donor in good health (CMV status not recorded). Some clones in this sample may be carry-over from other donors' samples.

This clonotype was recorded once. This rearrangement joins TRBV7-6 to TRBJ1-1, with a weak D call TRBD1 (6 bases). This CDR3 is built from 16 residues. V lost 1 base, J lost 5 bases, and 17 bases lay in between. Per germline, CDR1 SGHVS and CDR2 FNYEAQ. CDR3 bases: TGTGCCAGCAGCTTAGGGGGGGATGGGGGCGGGACTGAAGCTTTCTTT. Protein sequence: CASSLGGDGGGTEAFF.

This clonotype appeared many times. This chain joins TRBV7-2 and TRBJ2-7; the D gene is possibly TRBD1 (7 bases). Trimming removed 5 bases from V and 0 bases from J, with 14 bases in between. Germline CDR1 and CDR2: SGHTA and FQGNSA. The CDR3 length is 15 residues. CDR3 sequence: CASSPQGGGSYEQYF. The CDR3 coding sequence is TGTGCCAGCAGCCCGCAGGGGGGCGGCTCCTACGAGCAGTACTTC.